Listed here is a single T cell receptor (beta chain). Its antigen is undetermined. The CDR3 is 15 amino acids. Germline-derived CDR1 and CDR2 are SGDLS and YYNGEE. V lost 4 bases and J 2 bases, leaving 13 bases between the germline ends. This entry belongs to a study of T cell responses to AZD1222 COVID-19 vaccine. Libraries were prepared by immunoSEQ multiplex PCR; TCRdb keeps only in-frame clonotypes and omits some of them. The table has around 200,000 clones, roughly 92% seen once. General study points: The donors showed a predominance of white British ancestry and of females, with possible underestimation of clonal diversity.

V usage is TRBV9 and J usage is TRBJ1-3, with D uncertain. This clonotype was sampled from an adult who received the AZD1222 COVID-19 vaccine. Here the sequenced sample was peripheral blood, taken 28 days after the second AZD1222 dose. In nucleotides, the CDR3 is TGTGCCAGCAGCCAAGAGGCCCAAACTGGAAACACCATATATTTT. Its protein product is CASSQEAQTGNTIYF.